This T cell receptor beta chain was captured in a study of T cell responses to AZD1222 COVID-19 vaccine. Whole-study results and caveats: Among spike-specific TCRs, nearly half reportedly target unmutated variant regions.

Germline assignment: CDR1 SGHNT and CDR2 YYREEE (reference sequence). This CDR3 region has 13 residues. V was cut by 3 bases and J by 4 bases, with 10 bases left in between. Turning to this clone: Antigen unknown.

Produced via immunoSEQ multiplex PCR; TCRdb's table is partial and in-frame only. This table has 100,000 to 150,000 clones, 85% to 90% appearing once. The source material was peripheral blood, sampled 28 days after the second AZD1222 dose. The chain has TRBV5-4 and TRBJ2-5; D is undetermined. The receptor was derived from an adult who received the AZD1222 COVID-19 vaccine. CDR3 protein: CASSSPIGETQYF. CDR3 DNA sequence: TGTGCCAGCAGCTCTCCGATTGGAGAGACCCAGTACTTC.